This entry concerns a single TCR beta chain. V was clipped by 0 bases and J by 1 base; unmatched bases: 4. The CDR3 has 16 amino acids. This sample was included in a study of CD8 T cells in Susac syndrome. Reverse transcription used about 0.45 to 1 ug RNA and random hexamers. A single record per CDR3 protein comes from TCRdb applying MiXCR to the immunoSEQ multiplex PCR reads. The data hold approximately 190,000 distinct CDR3 sequences, with over 90% observed a single time. This TCR came from a human donor with Susac syndrome. The chain couples TRBV6-7 to TRBJ2-5; 8 nucleotides align to TRBD2. TRBV6-7 is reported as an ORF; its role is uncertain. Sequencing was done on a sample of CD8+ T cells from PBMCs. The CDR3 DNA is TGTGCCAGCAGTTACTCGTGGCTAGCGGGCCAAGAGACCCAGTACTTC. It translates to CASSYSWLAGQETQYF.